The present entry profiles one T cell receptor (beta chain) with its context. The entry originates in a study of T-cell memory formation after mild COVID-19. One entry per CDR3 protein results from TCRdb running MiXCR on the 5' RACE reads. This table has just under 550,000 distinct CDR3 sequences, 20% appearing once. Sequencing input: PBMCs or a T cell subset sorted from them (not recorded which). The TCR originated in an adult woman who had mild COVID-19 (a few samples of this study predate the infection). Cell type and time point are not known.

The CDR3 region is CASTQTVGYGYTF. The CDR3 nucleotides read TGTGCCAGCACCCAGACAGTGGGATATGGCTACACCTTC. The V gene is TRBV12-3 or TRBV12-4, the J gene TRBJ1-2; tentatively, D is TRBD1 (5 bases). Trimming stripped 7 bases from V and 5 bases from J, with 14 bases between. This CDR3 is 13 amino acids long.